A selection of T cell receptor beta chains follows, all from one sample in a study of human T cells and chemical hapten exposure. TCRdb re-called the RACE reads with MiXCR, one entry per CDR3 protein. The sample includes tens of thousands of distinct CDR3 sequences, about a tenth seen only once; the top ten take 1.5% to 2%. Sequenced material: whole blood, taken in connection with sensitization to the hapten diphenylcyclopropenone (DPC). Source of these receptors: a woman between 50 and 59 years old with alopecia areata. Some clones in this sample may be carry-over from other donors' samples. The conserved cysteine and the conserved F or W are not part of the CDR3 here. Fields, in order: clone size, J gene, V gene, CDR3 length, CDR3 protein. Some rows mark clone size as missing; the rest say once, few, many or name a class of expanded clone.

clone_size: many
j_call: TRBJ1-1
v_call: TRBV4-3
cdr3_length: 14
cdr3_aa: ASSQAQTGFTTEAF

clone_size: few
j_call: TRBJ1-1
v_call: TRBV7-9
cdr3_length: 11
cdr3_aa: ASSLAEPTEAF

clone_size: many
j_call: TRBJ1-6
v_call: TRBV7-9
cdr3_length: 12
cdr3_aa: ASSLGTPNSPLH

clone_size: many
j_call: TRBJ2-3
v_call: TRBV7-9
cdr3_length: 10
cdr3_aa: ASSGITDTQY

clone_size: few
j_call: TRBJ2-3
v_call: TRBV7-2
cdr3_length: 12
cdr3_aa: ASSLRTGTDTQY

clone_size: -
j_call: TRBJ1-3
v_call: TRBV9
cdr3_length: 12
cdr3_aa: ASSPWDSGNTIY

clone_size: medium-sized
j_call: TRBJ1-1
v_call: TRBV6-5
cdr3_length: 11
cdr3_aa: ASSSGGYLEAF

clone_size: -
j_call: TRBJ2-1
v_call: TRBV4-3
cdr3_length: 11
cdr3_aa: ASSQEGAGEQF

clone_size: few
j_call: TRBJ2-7
v_call: TRBV6-1
cdr3_length: 12
cdr3_aa: ASSEAARGYEQY

clone_size: few
j_call: TRBJ2-7
v_call: TRBV5-1
cdr3_length: 12
cdr3_aa: ASSFGQGSDEQY

clone_size: many
j_call: TRBJ1-2
v_call: TRBV6-5
cdr3_length: 12
cdr3_aa: ASSREASNYGYT

clone_size: -
j_call: TRBJ2-3
v_call: TRBV7-9
cdr3_length: 12
cdr3_aa: ASSLEPTSDTQY

clone_size: few
j_call: TRBJ1-4
v_call: TRBV6-1
cdr3_length: 12
cdr3_aa: ASEEQGASEKLF

clone_size: many
j_call: TRBJ2-2
v_call: TRBV11-2
cdr3_length: 10
cdr3_aa: ASIRGAGELF

clone_size: few
j_call: TRBJ2-1
v_call: TRBV13
cdr3_length: 12
cdr3_aa: ASSLGQGHDEQF

clone_size: -
j_call: TRBJ2-3
v_call: TRBV28
cdr3_length: 12
cdr3_aa: ASSLAQGTDTQY

clone_size: few
j_call: TRBJ2-7
v_call: TRBV5-1
cdr3_length: 13
cdr3_aa: ASSPEGGGVNEQY

clone_size: many
j_call: TRBJ2-7
v_call: TRBV25-1
cdr3_length: 13
cdr3_aa: ASSGGQALSYEQY

clone_size: -
j_call: TRBJ2-7
v_call: TRBV7-9
cdr3_length: 13
cdr3_aa: ASSPLLGETYEQY

clone_size: few
j_call: TRBJ1-4
v_call: TRBV7-9
cdr3_length: 16
cdr3_aa: ASSLGTDQIATNEKLF

clone_size: few
j_call: TRBJ2-3
v_call: TRBV28
cdr3_length: 13
cdr3_aa: ASRPTGTGNSLQY

clone_size: many
j_call: TRBJ1-5
v_call: TRBV5-6
cdr3_length: 11
cdr3_aa: ASSRDQNQPQH

clone_size: many
j_call: TRBJ2-2
v_call: TRBV29-1
cdr3_length: 13
cdr3_aa: SVELGGLHTGELF

clone_size: few
j_call: TRBJ1-2
v_call: TRBV6-2/TRBV6-3
cdr3_length: 14
cdr3_aa: ASSYSPLEGFYGYT

clone_size: -
j_call: TRBJ1-1
v_call: TRBV28
cdr3_length: 12
cdr3_aa: ASTLGQSFREAF

clone_size: few
j_call: TRBJ2-3
v_call: TRBV7-2
cdr3_length: 13
cdr3_aa: ASSLFPRGTDTQY

clone_size: few
j_call: TRBJ1-1
v_call: TRBV6-4
cdr3_length: 11
cdr3_aa: ASSVQGNTEAF

clone_size: -
j_call: TRBJ2-7
v_call: TRBV28
cdr3_length: 9
cdr3_aa: ASRGPFRQY

clone_size: many
j_call: TRBJ2-7
v_call: TRBV10-3
cdr3_length: 9
cdr3_aa: ATAVRDEQY

clone_size: many
j_call: TRBJ2-5
v_call: TRBV18
cdr3_length: 15
cdr3_aa: ASSPLRTGANQETQY

clone_size: few
j_call: TRBJ1-2
v_call: TRBV28
cdr3_length: 11
cdr3_aa: ASSLTGHYGYT

clone_size: many
j_call: TRBJ1-6
v_call: TRBV6-1
cdr3_length: 11
cdr3_aa: ASGAADNSPLH

clone_size: -
j_call: TRBJ2-1
v_call: TRBV12-3/TRBV12-4
cdr3_length: 13
cdr3_aa: ASSRDRGQNHEQF

clone_size: many
j_call: TRBJ1-1
v_call: TRBV29-1
cdr3_length: 11
cdr3_aa: SLSRVRHTEAF

clone_size: few
j_call: TRBJ2-3
v_call: TRBV27
cdr3_length: 16
cdr3_aa: ATKHGGGTWSGTDTQY

clone_size: few
j_call: TRBJ2-1
v_call: TRBV18
cdr3_length: 13
cdr3_aa: ASSLMVMEGNEQF

clone_size: -
j_call: TRBJ1-6
v_call: TRBV7-6
cdr3_length: 14
cdr3_aa: ASSSGQATTNSPLH

clone_size: few
j_call: TRBJ1-5
v_call: TRBV2
cdr3_length: 14
cdr3_aa: ASLETLGISNQPQH

clone_size: many
j_call: TRBJ2-2
v_call: TRBV28
cdr3_length: 11
cdr3_aa: ASNEQGPGELF

clone_size: -
j_call: TRBJ2-4
v_call: TRBV11-2
cdr3_length: 9
cdr3_aa: ASSPMSIQY

clone_size: many
j_call: TRBJ2-7
v_call: TRBV7-9
cdr3_length: 11
cdr3_aa: ASSYTGVDEQY

clone_size: -
j_call: TRBJ2-1
v_call: TRBV11-3
cdr3_length: 14
cdr3_aa: ASSSGTSASYNEQF

clone_size: -
j_call: TRBJ2-7
v_call: TRBV11-2
cdr3_length: 12
cdr3_aa: ASSPVNTPYEQY

clone_size: many
j_call: TRBJ1-1
v_call: TRBV7-9
cdr3_length: 10
cdr3_aa: ASSLVVTEAF

clone_size: few
j_call: TRBJ1-1
v_call: TRBV3-1
cdr3_length: 13
cdr3_aa: ASSPRGQQNTEAF

clone_size: -
j_call: TRBJ2-7
v_call: TRBV6-1
cdr3_length: 14
cdr3_aa: ASSGADIGSPYEQY

clone_size: many
j_call: TRBJ1-4
v_call: TRBV18
cdr3_length: 15
cdr3_aa: ASSYGTSYATNEKLF

clone_size: many
j_call: TRBJ2-7
v_call: TRBV10-3
cdr3_length: 13
cdr3_aa: AITGSPQASYEQY

clone_size: -
j_call: TRBJ1-6
v_call: TRBV5-4
cdr3_length: 14
cdr3_aa: ASSREVPGNNSPLH

clone_size: -
j_call: TRBJ2-7
v_call: TRBV4-2
cdr3_length: 13
cdr3_aa: ASSQDPSANYEQY

clone_size: many
j_call: TRBJ1-6
v_call: TRBV27
cdr3_length: 15
cdr3_aa: ASSFSGLGSYNSPLH